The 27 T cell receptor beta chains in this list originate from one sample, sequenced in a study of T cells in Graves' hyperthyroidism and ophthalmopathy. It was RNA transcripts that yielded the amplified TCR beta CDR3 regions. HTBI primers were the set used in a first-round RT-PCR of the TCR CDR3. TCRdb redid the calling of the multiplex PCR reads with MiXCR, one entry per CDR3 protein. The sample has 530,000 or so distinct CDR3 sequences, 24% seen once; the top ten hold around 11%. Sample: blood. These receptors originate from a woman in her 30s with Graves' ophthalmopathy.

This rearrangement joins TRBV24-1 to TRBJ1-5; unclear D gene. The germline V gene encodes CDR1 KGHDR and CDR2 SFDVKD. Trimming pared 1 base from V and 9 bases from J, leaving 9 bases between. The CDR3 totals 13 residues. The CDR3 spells CATSDFGVRPQHF. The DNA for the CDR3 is TGTGCCACCAGTGATTTCGGGGTGCGGCCCCAGCATTTT.

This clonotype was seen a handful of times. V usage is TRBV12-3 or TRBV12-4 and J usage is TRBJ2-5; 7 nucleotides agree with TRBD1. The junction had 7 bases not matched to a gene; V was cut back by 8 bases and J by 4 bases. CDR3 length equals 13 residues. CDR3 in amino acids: CASVSTGAETQYF. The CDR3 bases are TGTGCCAGCGTCTCCACAGGGGCAGAGACCCAGTACTTC.

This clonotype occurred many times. The CDR3: CASSLQVSSYEQYF. Here the CDR3 DNA reads TGCGCCAGCAGCCTACAGGTTAGCTCCTACGAGCAGTACTTC. V gene TRBV5-1 combines with J gene TRBJ2-7, with TRBD1 as a possible D gene (5 bases). The CDR3 spans 14 residues. V dropped 4 bases and J dropped 0 bases, with 11 bases sitting between them. Per germline, CDR1 SGHRS and CDR2 YFSETQ.

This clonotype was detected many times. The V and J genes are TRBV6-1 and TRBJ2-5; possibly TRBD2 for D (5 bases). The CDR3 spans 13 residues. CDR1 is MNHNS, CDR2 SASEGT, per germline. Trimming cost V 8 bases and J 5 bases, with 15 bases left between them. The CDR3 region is CASAHAGRETQYF. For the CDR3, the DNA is TGTGCCAGCGCCCACGCGGGCAGGGAGACCCAGTACTTC.

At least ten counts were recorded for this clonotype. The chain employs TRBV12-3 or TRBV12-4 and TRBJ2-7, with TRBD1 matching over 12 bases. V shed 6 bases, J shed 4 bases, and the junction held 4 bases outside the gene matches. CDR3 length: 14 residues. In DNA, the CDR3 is TGTGCCAGCAGGGGGGACAGGGGGCGTTACGAGCAGTACTTC. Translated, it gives CASRGDRGRYEQYF.

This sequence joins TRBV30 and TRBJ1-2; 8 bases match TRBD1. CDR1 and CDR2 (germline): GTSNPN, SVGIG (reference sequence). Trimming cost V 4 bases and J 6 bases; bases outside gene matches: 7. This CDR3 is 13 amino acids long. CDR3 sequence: CAWNQGAVNGYTF. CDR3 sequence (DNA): TGTGCCTGGAACCAGGGGGCGGTGAATGGCTACACCTTC.

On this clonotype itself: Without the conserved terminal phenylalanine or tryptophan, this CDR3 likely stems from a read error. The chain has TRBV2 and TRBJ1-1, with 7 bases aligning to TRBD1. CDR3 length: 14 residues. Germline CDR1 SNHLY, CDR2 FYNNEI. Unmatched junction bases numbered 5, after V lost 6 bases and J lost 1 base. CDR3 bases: TGTGCCAGCAGATCCTACAGGGGGAACACTGAAGCTTTCGTT. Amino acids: CASRSYRGNTEAFV.

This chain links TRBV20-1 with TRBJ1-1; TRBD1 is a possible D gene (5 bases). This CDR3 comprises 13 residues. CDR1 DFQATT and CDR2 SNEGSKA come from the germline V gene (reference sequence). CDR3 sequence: CSPSRASNTEAFF. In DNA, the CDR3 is TGCAGCCCGAGCAGGGCTTCGAACACTGAAGCTTTCTTT.

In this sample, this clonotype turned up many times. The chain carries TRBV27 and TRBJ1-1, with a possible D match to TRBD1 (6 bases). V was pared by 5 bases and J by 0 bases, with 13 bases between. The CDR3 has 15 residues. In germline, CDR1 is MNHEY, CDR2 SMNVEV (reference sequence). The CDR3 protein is CASSGTQGMNTEAFF. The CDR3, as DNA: TGTGCCAGCAGTGGAACGCAGGGGATGAACACTGAAGCTTTCTTT.

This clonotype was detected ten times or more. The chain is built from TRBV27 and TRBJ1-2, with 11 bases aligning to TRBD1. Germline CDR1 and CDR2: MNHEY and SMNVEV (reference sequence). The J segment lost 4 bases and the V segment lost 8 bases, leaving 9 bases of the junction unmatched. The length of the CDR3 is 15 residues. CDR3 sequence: CASQDRGRMSYGYTF. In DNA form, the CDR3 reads TGTGCCAGCCAGGACAGGGGGCGGATGAGCTATGGCTACACCTTC.

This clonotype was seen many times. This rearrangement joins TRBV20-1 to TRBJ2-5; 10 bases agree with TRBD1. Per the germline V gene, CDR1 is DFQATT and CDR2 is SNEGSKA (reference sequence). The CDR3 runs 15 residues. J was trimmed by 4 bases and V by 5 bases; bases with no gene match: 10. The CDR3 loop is CSAPPRQGALETQYF. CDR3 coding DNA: TGCAGTGCTCCCCCGAGACAGGGGGCTTTAGAGACCCAGTACTTC.

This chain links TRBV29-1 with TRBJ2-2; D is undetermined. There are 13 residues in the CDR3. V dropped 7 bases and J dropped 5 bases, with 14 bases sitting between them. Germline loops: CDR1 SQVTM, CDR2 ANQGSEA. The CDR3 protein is CSAPSLGTGELFF. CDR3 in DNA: TGCAGCGCCCCGTCTTTAGGAACCGGGGAGCTGTTTTTT.

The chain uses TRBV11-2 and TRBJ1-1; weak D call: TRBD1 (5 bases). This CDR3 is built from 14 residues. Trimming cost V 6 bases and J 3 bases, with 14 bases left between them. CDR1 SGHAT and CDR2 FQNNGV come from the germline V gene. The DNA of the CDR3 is TGTGCCAGCAGTGTACGCAGGGAGGACACTGAAGCTTTCTTT. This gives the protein CASSVRREDTEAFF.

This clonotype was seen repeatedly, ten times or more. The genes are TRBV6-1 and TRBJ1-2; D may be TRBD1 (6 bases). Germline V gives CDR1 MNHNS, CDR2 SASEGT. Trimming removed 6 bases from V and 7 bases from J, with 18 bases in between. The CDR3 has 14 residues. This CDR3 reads CASRTHSGGGGYTF. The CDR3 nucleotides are TGTGCCAGCAGGACCCACAGTGGGGGCGGTGGCTACACCTTC.

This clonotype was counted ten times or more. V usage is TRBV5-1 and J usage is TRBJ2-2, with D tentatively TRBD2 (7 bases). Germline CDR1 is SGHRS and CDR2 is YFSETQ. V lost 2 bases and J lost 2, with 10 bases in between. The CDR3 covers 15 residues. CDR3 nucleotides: TGCGCCAGCAGCTTTCGGGGGGCTAACACCGGGGAGCTGTTTTTT. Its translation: CASSFRGANTGELFF.

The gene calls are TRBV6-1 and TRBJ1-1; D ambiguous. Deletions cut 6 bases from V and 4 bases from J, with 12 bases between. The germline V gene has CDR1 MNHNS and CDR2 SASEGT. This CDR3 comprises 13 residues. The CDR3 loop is CASSRDFSTEAFF. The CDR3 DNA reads TGTGCCAGCAGCCGGGATTTTAGCACTGAAGCTTTCTTT.

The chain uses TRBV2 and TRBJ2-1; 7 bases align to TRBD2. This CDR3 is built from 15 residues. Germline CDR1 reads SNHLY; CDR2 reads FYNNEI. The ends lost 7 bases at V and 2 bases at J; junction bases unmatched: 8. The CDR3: CASKEAAGPYNEQFF. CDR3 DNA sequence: TGTGCCAGCAAGGAGGCAGCGGGGCCCTACAATGAGCAGTTCTTC.

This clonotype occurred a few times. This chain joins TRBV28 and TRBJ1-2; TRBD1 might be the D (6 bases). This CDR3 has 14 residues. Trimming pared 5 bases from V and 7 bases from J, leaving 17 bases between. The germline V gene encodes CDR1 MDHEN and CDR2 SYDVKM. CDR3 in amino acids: CASSPDLTGRGYTF. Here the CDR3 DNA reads TGTGCCAGCAGTCCGGACCTGACAGGCCGTGGCTACACCTTC.

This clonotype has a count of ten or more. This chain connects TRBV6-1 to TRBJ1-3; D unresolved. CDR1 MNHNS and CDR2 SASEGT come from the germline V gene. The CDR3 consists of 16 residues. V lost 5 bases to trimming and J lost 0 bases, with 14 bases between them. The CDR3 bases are TGTGCCAGCAGTAGATCGGACCTCCTCTCTGGAAACACCATATATTTT. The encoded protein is CASSRSDLLSGNTIYF.

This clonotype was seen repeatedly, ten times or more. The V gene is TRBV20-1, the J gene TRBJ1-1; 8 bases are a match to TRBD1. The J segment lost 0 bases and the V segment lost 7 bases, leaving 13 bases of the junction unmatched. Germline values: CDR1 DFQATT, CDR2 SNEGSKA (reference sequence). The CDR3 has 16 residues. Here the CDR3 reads CSGLNPGGPVNTEAFF. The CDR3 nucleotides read TGCAGTGGACTGAACCCAGGGGGCCCGGTGAACACTGAAGCTTTCTTT.

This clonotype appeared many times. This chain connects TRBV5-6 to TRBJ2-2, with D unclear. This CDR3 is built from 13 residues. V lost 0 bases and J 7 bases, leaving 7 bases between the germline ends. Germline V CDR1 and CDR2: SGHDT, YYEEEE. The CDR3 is CASSLAGGGELFF. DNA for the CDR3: TGTGCCAGCAGCTTGGCGGGTGGCGGGGAGCTGTTTTTT.

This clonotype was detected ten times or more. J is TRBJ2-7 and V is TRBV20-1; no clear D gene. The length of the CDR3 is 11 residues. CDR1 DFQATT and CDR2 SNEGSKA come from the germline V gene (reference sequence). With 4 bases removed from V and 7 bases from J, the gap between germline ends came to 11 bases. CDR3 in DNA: TGCAGTGCTACCCACGCGAGAGAGCAGTACTTC. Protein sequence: CSATHAREQYF.

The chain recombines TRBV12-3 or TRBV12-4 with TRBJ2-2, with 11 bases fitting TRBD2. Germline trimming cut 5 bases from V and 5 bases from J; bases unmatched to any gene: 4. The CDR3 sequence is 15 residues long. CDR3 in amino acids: CASSTGLAVTGELFF. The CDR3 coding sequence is TGTGCCAGCAGTACGGGACTAGCGGTTACCGGGGAGCTGTTTTTT.

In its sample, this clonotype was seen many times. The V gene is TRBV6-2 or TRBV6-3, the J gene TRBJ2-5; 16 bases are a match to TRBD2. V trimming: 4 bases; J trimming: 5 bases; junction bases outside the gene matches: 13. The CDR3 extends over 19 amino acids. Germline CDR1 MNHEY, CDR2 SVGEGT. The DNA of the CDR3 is TGTGCCAGCAGTTCCATCGGGACTAGCGGGGGGGTTTTCATCGAGACCCAGTACTTC. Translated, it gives CASSSIGTSGGVFIETQYF.

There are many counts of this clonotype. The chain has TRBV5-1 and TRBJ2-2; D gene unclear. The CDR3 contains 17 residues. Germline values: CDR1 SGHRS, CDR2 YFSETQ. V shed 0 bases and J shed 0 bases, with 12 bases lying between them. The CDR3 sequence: CASSLDPMATNTGELFF. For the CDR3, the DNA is TGCGCCAGCAGCTTGGACCCCATGGCCACGAACACCGGGGAGCTGTTTTTT.

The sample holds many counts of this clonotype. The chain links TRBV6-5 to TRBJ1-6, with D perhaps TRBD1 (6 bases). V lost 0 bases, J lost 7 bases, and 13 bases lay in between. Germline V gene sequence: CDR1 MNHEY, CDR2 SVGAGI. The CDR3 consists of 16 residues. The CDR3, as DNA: TGTGCCAGCAGTTACTCGATGGGAACAGGGAATTCACCCCTCCACTTT. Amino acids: CASSYSMGTGNSPLHF.

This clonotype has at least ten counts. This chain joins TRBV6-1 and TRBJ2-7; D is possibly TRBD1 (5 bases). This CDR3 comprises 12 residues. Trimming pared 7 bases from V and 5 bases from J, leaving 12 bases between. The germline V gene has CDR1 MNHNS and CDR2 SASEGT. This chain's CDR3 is CASKSTGNEQYF. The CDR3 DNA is TGTGCCAGCAAGAGTACAGGAAACGAGCAGTACTTC.